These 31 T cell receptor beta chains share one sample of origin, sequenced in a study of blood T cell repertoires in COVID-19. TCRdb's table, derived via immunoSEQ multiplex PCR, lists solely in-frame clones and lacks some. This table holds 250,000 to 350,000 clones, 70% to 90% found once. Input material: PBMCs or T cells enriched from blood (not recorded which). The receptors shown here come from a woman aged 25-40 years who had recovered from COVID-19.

The CDR3 DNA reads TGTGCCAGCAGCCCCGGCACAGATACGCAGTATTTT. Protein: CASSPGTDTQYF. The chain is built from TRBV7-9 and TRBJ2-3; D gene ambiguous. Trimming shortened V by 5 bases and J by 1 base, and 4 bases separated the two germline ends. The CDR3 is 12 residues long. Looked up from germline, CDR1 is SEHNR and CDR2 is FQNEAQ (reference sequence). Looking up the rest from reference TRBV7-9 and TRBJ2-3 gives the full variable domain: DTGVSQNPRHKITKRGQNVTFRCDPISEHNRLYWYRQTLGQGPEFLTYFQNEAQLEKSRLLSDRFSAERPKGSFSTLEIQRTEQGDSAMYLCASSPGTDTQYFGPGTRLTVL.

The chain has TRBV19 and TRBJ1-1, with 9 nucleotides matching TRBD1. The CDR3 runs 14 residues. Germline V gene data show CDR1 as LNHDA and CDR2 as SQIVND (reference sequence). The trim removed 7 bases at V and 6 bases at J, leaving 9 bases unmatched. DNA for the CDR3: TGTGCCAGTATCTGGACAGGGGTGAGACCTGAAGCTTTCTTT. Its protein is CASIWTGVRPEAFF.

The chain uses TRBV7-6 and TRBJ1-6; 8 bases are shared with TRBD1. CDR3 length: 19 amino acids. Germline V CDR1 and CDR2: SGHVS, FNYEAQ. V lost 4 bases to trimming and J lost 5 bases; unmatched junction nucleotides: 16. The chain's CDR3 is CASSWWTGPLITNNSPLHF. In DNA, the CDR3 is TGTGCCAGCAGCTGGTGGACAGGGCCCCTCATTACGAATAATTCACCCCTCCACTTT.

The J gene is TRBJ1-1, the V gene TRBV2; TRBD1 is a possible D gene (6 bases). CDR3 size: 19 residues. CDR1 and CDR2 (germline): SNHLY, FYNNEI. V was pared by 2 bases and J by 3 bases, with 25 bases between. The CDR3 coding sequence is TGTGCCAGCAGTGAATCGGGAAATACAGGGTCTGTTGTTTACACTGAAGCTTTCTTT. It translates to CASSESGNTGSVVYTEAFF.

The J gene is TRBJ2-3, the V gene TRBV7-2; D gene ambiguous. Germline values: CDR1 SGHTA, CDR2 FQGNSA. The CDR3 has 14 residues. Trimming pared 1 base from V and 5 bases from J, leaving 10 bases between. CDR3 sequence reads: CASSLEVAEDTQYF. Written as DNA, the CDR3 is TGTGCCAGCAGCTTAGAGGTCGCGGAAGATACGCAGTATTTT.

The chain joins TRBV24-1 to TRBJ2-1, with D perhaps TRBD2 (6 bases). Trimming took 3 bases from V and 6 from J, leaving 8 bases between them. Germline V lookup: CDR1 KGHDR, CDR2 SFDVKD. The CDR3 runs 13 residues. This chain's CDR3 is CATSDAGFNEQFF. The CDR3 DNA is TGTGCCACCAGTGATGCGGGGTTCAATGAGCAGTTCTTC.

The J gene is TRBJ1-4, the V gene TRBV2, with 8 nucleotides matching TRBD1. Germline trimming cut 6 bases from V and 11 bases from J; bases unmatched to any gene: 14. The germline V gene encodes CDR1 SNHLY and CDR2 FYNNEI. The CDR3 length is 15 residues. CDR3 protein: CASSNGQGGLGKLFF. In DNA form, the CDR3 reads TGTGCCAGCAGCAACGGACAGGGAGGGTTAGGGAAACTGTTTTTT.

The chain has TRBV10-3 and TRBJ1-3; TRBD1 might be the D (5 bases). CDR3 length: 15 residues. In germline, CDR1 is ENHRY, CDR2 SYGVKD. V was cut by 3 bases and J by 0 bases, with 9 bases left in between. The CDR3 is CAISDRTRSGNTIYF. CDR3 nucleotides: TGTGCCATCAGTGACAGGACACGCTCTGGAAACACCATATATTTT.

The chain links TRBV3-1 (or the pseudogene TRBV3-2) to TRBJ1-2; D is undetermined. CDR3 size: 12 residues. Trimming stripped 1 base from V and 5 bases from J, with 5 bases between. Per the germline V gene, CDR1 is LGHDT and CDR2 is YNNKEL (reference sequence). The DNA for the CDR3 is TGTGCCAGCAGCCAAGCGACATATGGCTACACCTTC. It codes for CASSQATYGYTF.

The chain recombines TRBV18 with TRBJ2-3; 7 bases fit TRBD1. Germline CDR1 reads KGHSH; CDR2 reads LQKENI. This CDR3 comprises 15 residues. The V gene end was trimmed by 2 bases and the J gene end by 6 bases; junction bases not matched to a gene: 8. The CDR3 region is CASSPATGRADTQYF. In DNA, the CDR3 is TGTGCCAGCTCACCAGCGACAGGGCGGGCGGATACGCAGTATTTT.

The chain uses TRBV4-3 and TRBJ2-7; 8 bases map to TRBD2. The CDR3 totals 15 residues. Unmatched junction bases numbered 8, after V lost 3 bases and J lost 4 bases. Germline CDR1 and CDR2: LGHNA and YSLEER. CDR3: CASSHRTGGPYEQYF. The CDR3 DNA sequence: TGCGCCAGCAGCCACCGAACGGGGGGGCCGTACGAGCAGTACTTC.

The CDR3 nucleotides are TGTGCCAGCAGCGCGACGAGGGGGCCGGGCACTGAAGCTTTCTTT. It codes for CASSATRGPGTEAFF. The V gene is TRBV5-4, the J gene TRBJ1-1; 7 nucleotides line up with TRBD1. Germline V lookup: CDR1 SGHNT, CDR2 YYREEE (reference sequence). The CDR3 consists of 15 residues. V gave up 4 bases and J gave up 4 bases; unmatched junction bases: 10.

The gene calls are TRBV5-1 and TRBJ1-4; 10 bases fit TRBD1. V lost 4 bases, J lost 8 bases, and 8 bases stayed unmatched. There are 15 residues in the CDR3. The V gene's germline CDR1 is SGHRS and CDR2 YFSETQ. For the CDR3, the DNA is TGCGCCAGCAGCCCCGCCGGGACAGGGGACGAAAAACTGTTTTTT. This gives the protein CASSPAGTGDEKLFF.

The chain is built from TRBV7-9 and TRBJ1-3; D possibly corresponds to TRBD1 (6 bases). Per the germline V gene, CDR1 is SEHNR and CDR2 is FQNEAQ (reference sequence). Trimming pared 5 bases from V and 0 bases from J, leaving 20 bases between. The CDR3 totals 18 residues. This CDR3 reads CASSPPNRVILSGNTIYF. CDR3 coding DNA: TGTGCCAGCAGCCCACCCAACAGGGTAATCCTCTCTGGAAACACCATATATTTT.

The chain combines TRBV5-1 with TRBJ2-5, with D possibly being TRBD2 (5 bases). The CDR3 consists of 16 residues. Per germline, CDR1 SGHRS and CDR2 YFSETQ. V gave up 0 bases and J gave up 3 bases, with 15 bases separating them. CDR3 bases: TGCGCCAGCAGCTTGGGGGCAGGAGGAATGGAAGAGACCCAGTACTTC. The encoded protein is CASSLGAGGMEETQYF.

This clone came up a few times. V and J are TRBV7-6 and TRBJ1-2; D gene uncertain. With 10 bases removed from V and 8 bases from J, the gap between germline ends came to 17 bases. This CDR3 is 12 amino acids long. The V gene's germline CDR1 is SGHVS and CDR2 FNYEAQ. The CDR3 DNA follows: TGTGCCACGAGGGAGGGTGACGGCGGCTACACCTTC. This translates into CATREGDGGYTF.

CDR3 bases: TGTGCCAGCAGTTCCCGCGGACTGTTGTTTTCTGAAGCTTTCTTT. It specifies CASSSRGLLFSEAFF. The chain is built from TRBV28 and TRBJ1-1, with D unclear. Trimming removed 4 bases from V and 6 bases from J, with 18 bases in between. Germline CDR1 reads MDHEN; CDR2 reads SYDVKM. The CDR3 is 15 residues long. Using reference TRBV28 and TRBJ1-1 for the parts outside the CDR3, the full variable domain is DVKVTQSSRYLVKRTGEKVFLECVQDMDHENMFWYRQDPGLGLRLIYFSYDVKMKEKGDIPEGYSVSREKKERFSLILESASTNQTSMYLCASSSRGLLFSEAFFGQGTRLTVV.

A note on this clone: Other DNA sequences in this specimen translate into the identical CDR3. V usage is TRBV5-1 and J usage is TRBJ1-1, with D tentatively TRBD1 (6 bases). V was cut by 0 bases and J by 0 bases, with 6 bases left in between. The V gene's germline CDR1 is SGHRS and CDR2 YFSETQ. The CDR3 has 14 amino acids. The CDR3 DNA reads TGCGCCAGCAGCTTGGACAGGGTGAACACTGAAGCTTTCTTT. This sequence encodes CASSLDRVNTEAFF.

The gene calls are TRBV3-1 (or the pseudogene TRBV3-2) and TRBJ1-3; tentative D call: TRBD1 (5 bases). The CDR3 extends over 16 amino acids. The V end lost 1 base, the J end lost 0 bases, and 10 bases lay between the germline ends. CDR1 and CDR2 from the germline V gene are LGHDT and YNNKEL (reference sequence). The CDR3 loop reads CASSQGGAFSGNTIYF. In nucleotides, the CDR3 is TGTGCCAGCAGCCAAGGGGGCGCTTTCTCTGGAAACACCATATATTTT.

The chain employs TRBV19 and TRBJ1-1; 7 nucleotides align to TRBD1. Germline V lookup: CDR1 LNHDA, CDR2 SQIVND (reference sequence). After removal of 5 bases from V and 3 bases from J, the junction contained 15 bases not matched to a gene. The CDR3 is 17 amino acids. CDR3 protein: CASSPSSQGRKDTEAFF. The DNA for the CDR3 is TGTGCCAGTAGTCCCTCATCACAGGGGCGGAAGGACACTGAAGCTTTCTTT.

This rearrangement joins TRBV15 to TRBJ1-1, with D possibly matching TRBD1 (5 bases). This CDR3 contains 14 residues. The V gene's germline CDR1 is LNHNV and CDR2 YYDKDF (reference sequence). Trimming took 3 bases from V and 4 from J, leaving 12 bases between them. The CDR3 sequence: CATSSTGGGTEAFF. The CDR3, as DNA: TGTGCCACCAGCAGTACCGGGGGGGGCACTGAAGCTTTCTTT. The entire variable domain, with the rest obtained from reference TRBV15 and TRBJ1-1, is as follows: DAMVIQNPRYQVTQFGKPVTLSCSQTLNHNVMYWYQQKSSQAPKLLFHYYDKDFNNEADTPDNFQSRRPNTSFCFLDIRSPGLGDTAMYLCATSSTGGGTEAFFGQGTRLTVV.

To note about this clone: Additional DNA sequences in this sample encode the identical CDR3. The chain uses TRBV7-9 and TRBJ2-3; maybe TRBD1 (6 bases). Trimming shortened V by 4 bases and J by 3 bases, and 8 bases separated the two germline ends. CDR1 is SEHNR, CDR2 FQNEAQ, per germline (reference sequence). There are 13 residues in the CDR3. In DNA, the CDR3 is TGTGCCAGCAGCTCGCAGGGGACAGATACGCAGTATTTT. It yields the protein CASSSQGTDTQYF.

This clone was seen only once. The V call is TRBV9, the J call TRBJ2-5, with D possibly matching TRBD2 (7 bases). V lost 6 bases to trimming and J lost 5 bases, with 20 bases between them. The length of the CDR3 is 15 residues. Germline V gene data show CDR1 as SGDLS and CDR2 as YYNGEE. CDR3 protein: CASNKWGGEGETQYF. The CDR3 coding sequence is TGTGCCAGCAACAAATGGGGGGGCGAAGGGGAGACCCAGTACTTC.

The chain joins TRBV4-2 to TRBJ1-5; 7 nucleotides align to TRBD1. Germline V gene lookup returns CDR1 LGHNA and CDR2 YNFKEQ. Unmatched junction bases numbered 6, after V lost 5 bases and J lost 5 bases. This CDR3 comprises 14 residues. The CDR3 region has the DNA TGTGCCAGCAGCTTTGACAGGGTCTATCAGCCCCAGCATTTT. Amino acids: CASSFDRVYQPQHF.

In DNA, the CDR3 is TGTGCCAGCAGCCGGACAGGGGTAGGCTCACCCCTCCACTTT. It translates to CASSRTGVGSPLHF. The genes are TRBV5-4 and TRBJ1-6; 9 nucleotides agree with TRBD1. This CDR3 has 14 amino acids. Germline CDR1 and CDR2: SGHNT and YYREEE (reference sequence). V was clipped by 4 bases and J by 10 bases; unmatched bases: 6.

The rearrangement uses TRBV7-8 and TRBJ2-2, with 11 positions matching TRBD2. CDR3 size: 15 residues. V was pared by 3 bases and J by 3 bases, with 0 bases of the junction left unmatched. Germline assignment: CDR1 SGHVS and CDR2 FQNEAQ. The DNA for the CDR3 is TGTGCCAGCAGCTTTAGCGGGGGGGACACCGGGGAGCTGTTTTTT. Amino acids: CASSFSGGDTGELFF.

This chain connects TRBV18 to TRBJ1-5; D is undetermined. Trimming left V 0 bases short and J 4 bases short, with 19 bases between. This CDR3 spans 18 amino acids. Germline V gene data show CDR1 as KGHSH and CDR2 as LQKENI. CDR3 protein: CASSPPGWREAVNQPQHF. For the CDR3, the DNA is TGTGCCAGCTCACCACCCGGTTGGCGGGAGGCTGTTAATCAGCCCCAGCATTTT. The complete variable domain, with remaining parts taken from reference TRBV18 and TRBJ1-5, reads NAGVMQNPRHLVRRRGQEARLRCSPMKGHSHVYWYRQLPEEGLKFMVYLQKENIIDESGMPKERFSAEFPKEGPSILRIQQVVRGDSAAYFCASSPPGWREAVNQPQHFGDGTRLSIL.

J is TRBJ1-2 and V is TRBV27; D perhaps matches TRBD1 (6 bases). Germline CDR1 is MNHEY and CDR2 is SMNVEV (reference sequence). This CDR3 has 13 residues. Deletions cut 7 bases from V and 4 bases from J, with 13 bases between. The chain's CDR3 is CASMALGGYGYTF. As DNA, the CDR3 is TGTGCCAGCATGGCCTTAGGGGGCTATGGCTACACCTTC.

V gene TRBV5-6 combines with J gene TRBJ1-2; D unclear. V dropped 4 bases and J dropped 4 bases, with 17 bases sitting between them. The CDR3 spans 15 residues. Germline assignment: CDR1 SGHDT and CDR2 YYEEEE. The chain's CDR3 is CASSRRKGAGYGYTF. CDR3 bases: TGTGCCAGCAGCCGGCGCAAGGGCGCGGGCTATGGCTACACCTTC. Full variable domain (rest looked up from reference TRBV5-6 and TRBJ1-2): DAGVTQSPTHLIKTRGQQVTLRCSPKSGHDTVSWYQQALGQGPQFIFQYYEEEERQRGNFPDRFSGHQFPNYSSELNVNALLLGDSALYLCASSRRKGAGYGYTFGSGTRLTVV.

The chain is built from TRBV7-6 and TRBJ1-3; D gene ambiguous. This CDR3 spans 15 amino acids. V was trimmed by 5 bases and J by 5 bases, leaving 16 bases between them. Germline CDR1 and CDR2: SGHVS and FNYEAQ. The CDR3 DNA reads TGTGCCAGCAGCGTAGACCCCGAGGGTAGAAACACCATATATTTT. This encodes CASSVDPEGRNTIYF.

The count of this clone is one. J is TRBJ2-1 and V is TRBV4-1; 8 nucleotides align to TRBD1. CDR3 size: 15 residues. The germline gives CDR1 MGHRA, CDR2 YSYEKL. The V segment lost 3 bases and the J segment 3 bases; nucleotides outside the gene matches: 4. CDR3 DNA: TGCGCCAGCAGCCACCCCGGACAGGGCTACAATGAGCAGTTCTTC. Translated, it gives CASSHPGQGYNEQFF.